The 5 T cell receptor beta chains below come from one sample, sequenced in a study of T cells in Graves' hyperthyroidism and ophthalmopathy. RNA transcripts served as the template for amplifying TCR beta CDR3 regions. An initial round of RT-PCR targeting the TCR CDR3 relied on the HTBI primer set. TCRdb reprocessed the multiplex PCR reads via MiXCR and lists one record per CDR3 protein. The table lists some 500,000 distinct CDR3 sequences, approximately 25% of them singletons. The sample comprised blood. The source is a woman aged 25 to 39 with Graves' ophthalmopathy.

With regard to this clonotype: Being one base from a much bigger clone, this may be a read error. The V gene is TRBV6-5, the J gene TRBJ1-1; D may be TRBD1 (5 bases). V was shortened by 2 bases and J by 7 bases, with 11 bases between the two germline ends. Germline lookup yields CDR1 MNHEY and CDR2 SVGAGI. This CDR3 has 13 amino acids. CDR3 nucleotide sequence: TGTGCCAGCAGTTACATGTCCGACAGTGAAGCTTTCTTT. Translated: CASSYMSDSEAFF.

This clonotype has at least ten counts. V is TRBV6-5 and J is TRBJ2-2, with 9 positions matching TRBD2. The CDR3 length is 16 residues. The ends lost 7 bases at V and 6 bases at J; junction bases unmatched: 12. Germline CDR1 and CDR2: MNHEY and SVGAGI. CDR3 in amino acids: CASNKWRRGGSGELFF. The CDR3, as DNA: TGTGCCAGCAACAAGTGGCGGCGGGGGGGTTCCGGGGAGCTGTTTTTT.

The table lists this clonotype with many counts. V gene TRBV6-5 combines with J gene TRBJ1-5, with 7 bases identical to TRBD1. Germline loops: CDR1 MNHEY, CDR2 SVGAGI. V was clipped by 9 bases and J by 0 bases; unmatched bases: 8. The CDR3 contains 15 residues. In DNA form, the CDR3 reads TGTGCCAGGGGCAGCAGGGGGGATAGCAATCAGCCCCAGCATTTT. It translates to CARGSRGDSNQPQHF.

The chain couples TRBV20-1 to TRBJ2-2; tentative D call: TRBD2 (6 bases). CDR1 and CDR2 from the germline V gene are DFQATT and SNEGSKA (reference sequence). The CDR3 sequence is 15 residues long. The V gene lost 5 bases and the J gene lost 5 bases, with 18 bases spanning the gap. The DNA of the CDR3 is TGCAGTGCTGCCCGGGGCGGGAAAGGGACCGGGGAGCTGTTTTTT. It yields the protein CSAARGGKGTGELFF.

This chain connects TRBV28 to TRBJ1-1; no definite D call. With 6 bases removed from V and 0 bases from J, the gap between germline ends came to 14 bases. Per germline, CDR1 MDHEN and CDR2 SYDVKM. This CDR3 has 15 amino acids. This CDR3 reads CASRPLGRLNTEAFF. The CDR3 DNA reads TGTGCCAGCAGACCCCTAGGGCGGCTGAACACTGAAGCTTTCTTT.